This T cell receptor beta chain was found in a study of T cell changes during pregnancy in multiple sclerosis. Germline V gene sequence: CDR1 MNHEY, CDR2 SMNVEV (reference sequence). The CDR3 consists of 14 residues. The germline V and J ends were trimmed by 6 bases and 2 bases, with 13 bases remaining between them. Produced via immunoSEQ multiplex PCR; TCRdb's table is partial and in-frame only. Here the sample spans over 50,000 clones, 75% to 90% being singletons. The J gene is TRBJ1-1, the V gene TRBV27, with a tentative D call TRBD1 (5 bases). The material sequenced was peripheral blood, taken in the first trimester of pregnancy. This sequence was found in a female donor in good health, enrolled as a control in a pregnancy study. CDR3 residues: CASRNWGVNTEAFF. Here the CDR3 DNA reads TGTGCCAGCAGAAATTGGGGGGTTAACACTGAAGCTTTCTTT.